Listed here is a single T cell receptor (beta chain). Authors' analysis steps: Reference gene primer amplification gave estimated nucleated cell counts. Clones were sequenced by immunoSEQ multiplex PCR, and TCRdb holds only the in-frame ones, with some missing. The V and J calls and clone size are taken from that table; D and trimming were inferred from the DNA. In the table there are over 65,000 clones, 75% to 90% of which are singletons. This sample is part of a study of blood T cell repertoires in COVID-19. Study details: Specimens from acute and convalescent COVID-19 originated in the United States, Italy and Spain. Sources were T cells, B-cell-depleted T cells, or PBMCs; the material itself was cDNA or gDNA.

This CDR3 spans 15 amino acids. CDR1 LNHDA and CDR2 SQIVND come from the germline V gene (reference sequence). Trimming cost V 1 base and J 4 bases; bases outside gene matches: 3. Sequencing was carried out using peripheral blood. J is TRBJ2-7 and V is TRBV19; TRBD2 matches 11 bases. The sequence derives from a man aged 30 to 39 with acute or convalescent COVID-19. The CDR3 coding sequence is TGTGCCAGTAGTATAGCCGGGACTAGCGGTTACGAGCAGTACTTC. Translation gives CASSIAGTSGYEQYF.